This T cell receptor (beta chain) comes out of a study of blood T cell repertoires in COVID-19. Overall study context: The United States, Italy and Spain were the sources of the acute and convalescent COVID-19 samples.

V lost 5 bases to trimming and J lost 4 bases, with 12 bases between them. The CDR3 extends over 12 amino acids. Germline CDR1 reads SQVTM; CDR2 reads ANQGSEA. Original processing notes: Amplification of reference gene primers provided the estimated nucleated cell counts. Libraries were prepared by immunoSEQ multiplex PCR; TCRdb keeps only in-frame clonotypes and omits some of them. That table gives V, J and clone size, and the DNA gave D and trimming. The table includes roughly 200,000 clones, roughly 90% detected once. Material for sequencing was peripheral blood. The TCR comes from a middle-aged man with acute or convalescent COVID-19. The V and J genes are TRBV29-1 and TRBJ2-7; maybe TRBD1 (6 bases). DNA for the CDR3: TGCAGCGTTATCTCAGGGGAGTACGAGCAGTACTTC. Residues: CSVISGEYEQYF.